Listed here are 5 T cell receptor beta chains from one sample, sequenced in a study of identifying expanded T cells in peripheral blood. Produced via immunoSEQ multiplex PCR; TCRdb's table is partial and in-frame only. Of fewer than 55,000 clones detected, roughly 82% appear once; the ten largest clones hold approximately 14%. The sequencing input was blood. The receptors here all came from a person aged 18 to 75 in good health.

The chain employs TRBV7-2 and TRBJ2-1; tentatively, D is TRBD1 (5 bases). With 4 bases removed from V and 2 bases from J, the gap between germline ends came to 15 bases. The CDR3 has 16 residues. Germline CDR1 is SGHTA and CDR2 is FQGNSA. CDR3 DNA: TGTGCCAGCAGCTCCCCAGGGCTAGGCCCCTACAATGAGCAGTTCTTC. Protein product: CASSSPGLGPYNEQFF.

The chain links TRBV19 to TRBJ1-4; 9 bases map to TRBD1. Germline values: CDR1 LNHDA, CDR2 SQIVND (reference sequence). Trimming removed 6 bases from V and 5 bases from J; junction bases left unmatched: 4. The CDR3 totals 14 residues. The CDR3 is CASRWTGANEKLFF. The CDR3 region has the DNA TGTGCCAGTAGGTGGACAGGGGCGAATGAAAAACTGTTTTTT. The full variable domain, in which reference TRBV19 and TRBJ1-4 provide the parts outside the CDR3, is DGGITQSPKYLFRKEGQNVTLSCEQNLNHDAMYWYRQDPGQGLRLIYYSQIVNDFQKGDIAEGYSVSREKKESFPLTVTSAQKNPTAFYLCASRWTGANEKLFFGSGTQLSVL.

Concerning this clone itself: A far larger clone lies a single base away; this is likely a read error. The chain has TRBV5-4 and TRBJ2-7, with D perhaps matching TRBD2 (6 bases). This CDR3 comprises 14 residues. In germline, CDR1 is SGHNT, CDR2 YYREEE (reference sequence). V shed 0 bases and J shed 5 bases, with 12 bases lying between them. CDR3 DNA: TGTGCCAGCAGCTTGGGCGGGGTCCGGGACGAGCAGTACTTC. This translates into CASSLGGVRDEQYF.

The chain combines TRBV6-5 with TRBJ1-2, with 7 positions matching TRBD1. There are 15 residues in the CDR3. V lost 4 bases and J lost 4; bases outside the gene matches: 9. CDR1 is MNHEY and CDR2 is SVGAGI in the germline V gene. This CDR3 reads CASSSQGGGSYGYTF. In DNA, the CDR3 is TGTGCCAGCAGTTCGCAGGGGGGGGGCAGCTATGGCTACACCTTC.

This clone was observed a single time. The V call is TRBV5-6, the J call TRBJ2-2; 8 bases are shared with TRBD2. Unmatched junction bases numbered 10, after V lost 3 bases and J lost 6 bases. Germline V lookup: CDR1 SGHDT, CDR2 YYEEEE. CDR3 length equals 16 residues. The CDR3 loop reads CASSSLERGRSGELFF. The CDR3 DNA sequence: TGTGCCAGCAGCTCTCTCGAGCGGGGGAGGTCCGGGGAGCTGTTTTTT.